The clone carrying this TCR beta chain was seen repeatedly, ten times or more. Its antigen remains unknown. CDR3 length: 14 amino acids. Trimming cost V 7 bases and J 6 bases; bases outside gene matches: 4. The data stem from a study of T cells in Graves' hyperthyroidism and ophthalmopathy. Broader study findings: Blood also showed most of the thyroid clonotypes that were expanded above 0.001.

RNA transcripts yielded amplified TCR beta CDR3 regions. Using the HTBI primer set, a first-round RT-PCR was run on the TCR CDR3. TCRdb re-called the multiplex PCR reads with MiXCR, one entry per CDR3 protein. The sample holds 600,000 to 750,000 distinct CDR3 sequences, 17% seen once. The V and J genes are TRBV12-3 or TRBV12-4 and TRBJ2-1, with 12 bases fitting TRBD2. Sequenced material: blood. This TCR derives from a man aged 45-65 years with Graves' hyperthyroidism. CDR3 amino acids: CASTSGRAANEQFF. CDR3 DNA sequence: TGTGCCAGCACTAGCGGGAGGGCCGCCAATGAGCAGTTCTTC.